A single T cell receptor beta chain is shown here with its context. Trimming took 4 bases from V and 2 from J, leaving 11 bases between them. The CDR3 totals 13 residues. CDR1 SQVTM and CDR2 ANQGSEA come from the germline V gene. Using immunoSEQ multiplex PCR, the repertoire was profiled, and TCRdb retains in-frame clones only, with some absent. In the table there are some 330,000 clones, roughly 90% of which are singletons. The data are from a study of blood T cell repertoires in COVID-19. Study context: T cells, B-cell-depleted T cells, or PBMCs provided the cDNA or gDNA that served as material.

Ages ranged from about 18 to 89 years, with residence in some 25 US areas. Clinical histories supplied by participants themselves formed the basis of cohort assignment. Donors in Cohort 3 who had recovered were those with two negative PCRs, healthcare professional clearance, or resolution of their symptoms. This receptor was obtained from a woman aged 25 to 45 who had recovered from COVID-19. The rearrangement joins TRBV29-1 to TRBJ1-2; D might be TRBD1 (6 bases). The sequenced sample consisted of PBMCs or T cells enriched from blood (not recorded which). DNA for the CDR3: TGCAGCGTTGGTCAGGGGCCCAACTATGGCTACACCTTC. This gives the protein CSVGQGPNYGYTF.